These 31 T cell receptor beta chains originate from one sample sequenced in a study of shared clonotypes between healthy human individuals. Sequenced by immunoSEQ multiplex PCR; TCRdb stores in-frame clones only, minus some. In the table there are roughly 1,600,000 clones, just under 99% of which are singletons. Sequenced input: naive CD4+ T cells sorted from blood. Regarding subset: CD45RA+ positively selected. The receptor source for this set is a man younger than 40 in good health.

The chain links TRBV6-1 to TRBJ1-2, with D possibly TRBD1 on 6 matching bases. V gave up 7 bases and J gave up 4 bases, with 19 bases separating them. The CDR3 loop spans 15 amino acids. CDR1 and CDR2 from the germline V gene are MNHNS and SASEGT. DNA for the CDR3: TGTGCCAGCAAAGGGGACATTCACTCGCCCTATGGCTACACCTTC. Translation: CASKGDIHSPYGYTF.

This chain joins TRBV11-2 and TRBJ2-5; D possibly corresponds to TRBD2 (6 bases). Trimming shortened V by 4 bases and J by 4 bases, and 16 bases separated the two germline ends. Germline assignment: CDR1 SGHAT and CDR2 FQNNGV. CDR3 length: 15 residues. The CDR3 loop reads CASSSQIGEAETQYF. The DNA for the CDR3 is TGTGCCAGCAGCTCCCAGATCGGGGAGGCAGAGACCCAGTACTTC.

A single count supports this clone. V is TRBV9 and J is TRBJ2-2; 9 nucleotides line up with TRBD1. The ends lost 1 base at V and 4 bases at J; junction bases unmatched: 17. The germline gives CDR1 SGDLS, CDR2 YYNGEE. CDR3 size: 20 residues. The CDR3 spells CASSVSRWGMGQGTTGELFF. For the CDR3, the DNA is TGTGCCAGCAGCGTATCTCGGTGGGGGATGGGACAGGGTACCACCGGGGAGCTGTTTTTT.

About this clone: Other DNA sequences within the sample encode an identical CDR3. The chain joins TRBV5-1 to TRBJ2-2; TRBD1 agrees at 9 bases. The CDR3 has 15 residues. With V trimmed by 4 bases and J by 2 bases, 3 bases remained unmatched. Germline CDR1 is SGHRS and CDR2 is YFSETQ. CDR3 sequence (DNA): TGCGCCAGCAGCCCGGACAGGGGAAACACCGGGGAGCTGTTTTTT. Its protein product is CASSPDRGNTGELFF.

The chain combines TRBV6-6 with TRBJ2-7; 10 bases fit TRBD1. Germline assignment: CDR1 MNHNY and CDR2 SVGAGI (reference sequence). The CDR3 sequence is 13 residues long. V trimming: 2 bases; J trimming: 6 bases; junction bases outside the gene matches: 1. CDR3 DNA sequence: TGTGCCAGCAGTTACGGGACAGGGGTCGAGCAGTACTTC. Translating it yields CASSYGTGVEQYF.

The chain links TRBV7-2 to TRBJ2-3; maybe TRBD2 (5 bases). V gave up 5 bases and J gave up 6 bases, with 12 bases separating them. This CDR3 has 13 residues. The germline CDR1 and CDR2 sequences are SGHTA and FQGNSA. This CDR3 reads CASSPPRADTQYF. The CDR3 nucleotides read TGTGCCAGCAGCCCCCCGCGGGCGGATACGCAGTATTTT.

The CDR3: CASSLRGLAGGRRAGELFF. CDR3 bases: TGTGCCAGCAGCTTGAGAGGACTAGCGGGAGGACGTAGGGCCGGGGAGCTGTTTTTT. The gene calls are TRBV7-9 and TRBJ2-2; 14 nucleotides align to TRBD2. Trimming took 3 bases from V and 6 from J; bases not matched to a gene: 12. The CDR3 is 19 residues long. Germline V gene data show CDR1 as SEHNR and CDR2 as FQNEAQ (reference sequence). The full variable domain, rest sourced from reference TRBV7-9 and TRBJ2-2, is DTGVSQNPRHKITKRGQNVTFRCDPISEHNRLYWYRQTLGQGPEFLTYFQNEAQLEKSRLLSDRFSAERPKGSFSTLEIQRTEQGDSAMYLCASSLRGLAGGRRAGELFFGEGSRLTVL.

The gene calls are TRBV19 and TRBJ2-2; the D gene is possibly TRBD1 (5 bases). In germline, CDR1 is LNHDA, CDR2 SQIVND (reference sequence). The CDR3 length is 16 residues. V was clipped by 4 bases and J by 0 bases, with 12 bases between them. The CDR3 DNA reads TGTGCCAGTAGTAAGGACAACCCCCCGAACACCGGGGAGCTGTTTTTT. This encodes CASSKDNPPNTGELFF.

The chain employs TRBV5-1 and TRBJ2-7, with 8 bases aligning to TRBD1. In germline, CDR1 is SGHRS, CDR2 YFSETQ. This CDR3 has 17 residues. The junction had 10 bases not matched to a gene; V was cut back by 0 bases and J by 2 bases. The DNA of the CDR3 is TGCGCCAGCAGCTTGGGGGGGACAGGAGGATACCCCTACGAGCAGTACTTC. This gives the protein CASSLGGTGGYPYEQYF. Drawing the rest from reference TRBV5-1 and TRBJ2-7, the complete variable domain is KAGVTQTPRYLIKTRGQQVTLSCSPISGHRSVSWYQQTPGQGLQFLFEYFSETQRNKGNFPGRFSGRQFSNSRSEMNVSTLELGDSALYLCASSLGGTGGYPYEQYFGPGTRLTVT.

The chain couples TRBV10-3 to TRBJ2-2, with a tentative D call TRBD1 (6 bases). The CDR3 is made up of 14 amino acids. V was pared by 7 bases and J by 2 bases, with 11 bases between. Germline assignment: CDR1 ENHRY and CDR2 SYGVKD. The DNA for the CDR3 is TGTGCCATCAACAGGGACCTTAACACCGGGGAGCTGTTTTTT. It encodes CAINRDLNTGELFF.

The V gene is TRBV9, the J gene TRBJ1-1, with 7 positions matching TRBD1. Germline-derived CDR1 and CDR2 are SGDLS and YYNGEE. CDR3 length: 12 amino acids. J lost 14 bases, V lost 3 bases, and 10 bases had no gene match. The CDR3 nucleotides read TGTGCCAGCAGCGCCAGGGGGGAAGGGAGATTCTTT. This codes for CASSARGEGRFF.

J is TRBJ2-2 and V is TRBV27; D not certain. Looked up from germline, CDR1 is MNHEY and CDR2 is SMNVEV (reference sequence). V dropped 8 bases and J dropped 0 bases, with 13 bases sitting between them. The CDR3 is 15 residues long. In DNA, the CDR3 is TGTGCCAGCTCCCGTGGCAACGCGAACACCGGGGAGCTGTTTTTT. Its protein product is CASSRGNANTGELFF.

The V and J genes are TRBV5-4 and TRBJ2-3; D may be TRBD1 or TRBD2 (5 bases each). This CDR3 is built from 17 residues. Germline CDR1 and CDR2: SGHNT and YYREEE (reference sequence). The V end lost 4 bases, the J end lost 2 bases, and 20 bases lay between the germline ends. The CDR3 here is CASSNAGTKKFTDTQYF. The CDR3 DNA sequence: TGTGCCAGCAGCAATGCCGGGACGAAGAAATTCACAGATACGCAGTATTTT.

The chain combines TRBV5-4 with TRBJ2-5; TRBD2 matches 9 bases. CDR1 and CDR2 (germline): SGHNT, YYREEE (reference sequence). V lost 2 bases, J lost 5 bases, and 7 bases stayed unmatched. The length of the CDR3 is 15 residues. CDR3 DNA: TGTGCCAGCAGCTTCTCGTTAGCGGGAGCGGAGACCCAGTACTTC. Translating it yields CASSFSLAGAETQYF.

Note on this clone: The sample holds other DNA sequences that translate to the same CDR3. This chain connects TRBV7-9 to TRBJ1-1, with 8 bases matching TRBD1. Per germline, CDR1 SEHNR and CDR2 FQNEAQ (reference sequence). V lost 5 bases, J lost 6 bases, and 5 bases stayed unmatched. The CDR3 length is 13 residues. CDR3 in DNA: TGTGCCAGCAGCCTCGGACAGGGCGCTGAAGCTTTCTTT. It translates to CASSLGQGAEAFF.

In DNA form, the CDR3 reads TGCGCCAGCAGCAAAAGCCCGGGAGAGACCCAGTACTTC. Encoded protein: CASSKSPGETQYF. The chain combines TRBV5-1 with TRBJ2-5; no firm D call. The germline gives CDR1 SGHRS, CDR2 YFSETQ. V dropped 4 bases and J dropped 4 bases, with 11 bases sitting between them. The CDR3 has 13 residues.

V and J are TRBV28 and TRBJ2-7; TRBD1 matches 8 bases. CDR3 length equals 15 residues. The V gene's germline CDR1 is MDHEN and CDR2 SYDVKM. The V gene end was trimmed by 5 bases and the J gene end by 6 bases; junction bases not matched to a gene: 12. In DNA form, the CDR3 reads TGTGCCAGCAGTCCCCCCGGGACAGGTAGGGTCGAGCAGTACTTC. Protein: CASSPPGTGRVEQYF.

The chain is built from TRBV10-3 and TRBJ2-1; no clear D. Trimming removed 7 bases at V and 3 bases at J, with 13 bases between. The germline gives CDR1 ENHRY, CDR2 SYGVKD. The CDR3 sequence is 14 residues long. CDR3 protein: CAINPRPIYNEQFF. The CDR3, as DNA: TGTGCCATCAATCCCAGACCCATCTACAATGAGCAGTTCTTC.

This chain links TRBV28 with TRBJ1-2, with a possible D match to TRBD1 (5 bases). Germline-derived CDR1 and CDR2 are MDHEN and SYDVKM. V was cut by 11 bases and J by 0 bases, with 10 bases left in between. The CDR3 is 12 residues long. CDR3 bases: TGTGCCGGGGGACGGCCTAACTATGGCTACACCTTC. This translates into CAGGRPNYGYTF.

About this clone: Germline and junction disagree at one end, which may indicate a read error. The chain couples TRBV18 to TRBJ2-1; 7 bases are a match to TRBD1. The CDR3 has 20 residues. Per germline, CDR1 KGHSH and CDR2 LQKENI. As DNA, the CDR3 is TGTGCCAGCTCCCCACCGACCCCCAGGGGGTTCGGTTTAGGCCGCAATGAGCAGTTCTTC. Translation gives CASSPPTPRGFGLGRNEQFF.

The chain has TRBV5-1 and TRBJ2-5; 8 nucleotides agree with TRBD2. Per germline, CDR1 SGHRS and CDR2 YFSETQ. This CDR3 contains 15 residues. The ends lost 3 bases at V and 0 bases at J; junction bases unmatched: 4. In DNA, the CDR3 is TGCGCCAGCAGCTCCAATAGCGGGAACCAAGAGACCCAGTACTTC. Translation: CASSSNSGNQETQYF. The full variable domain, in which reference TRBV5-1 and TRBJ2-5 provide the parts outside the CDR3, is KAGVTQTPRYLIKTRGQQVTLSCSPISGHRSVSWYQQTPGQGLQFLFEYFSETQRNKGNFPGRFSGRQFSNSRSEMNVSTLELGDSALYLCASSSNSGNQETQYFGPGTRLLVL.

V and J are TRBV18 and TRBJ1-4; 7 bases line up with TRBD1. This CDR3 comprises 17 residues. Losses at the gene ends were 1 base for V and 6 bases for J; bases not matched to a gene: 11. Germline-derived CDR1 and CDR2 are KGHSH and LQKENI. CDR3 DNA: TGTGCCAGCTCACCACGGGGGTCCGGGGACAGCGATGAAAAACTGTTTTTT. Translating it yields CASSPRGSGDSDEKLFF.

V and J are TRBV4-1 and TRBJ2-1, with 9 bases that match TRBD2. Germline CDR1 is MGHRA and CDR2 is YSYEKL. V dropped 3 bases and J dropped 8; count of bases not matched to a gene: 8. This CDR3 has 15 amino acids. Here the CDR3 reads CASSHGLAGFDEQFF. CDR3 bases: TGCGCCAGCAGCCATGGGCTAGCGGGGTTTGATGAGCAGTTCTTC.

The V and J genes are TRBV28 and TRBJ2-1; 7 nucleotides align to TRBD1. Germline V gene sequence: CDR1 MDHEN, CDR2 SYDVKM. The CDR3 is made up of 14 amino acids. Trimming removed 5 bases from V and 10 bases from J; junction bases left unmatched: 11. As DNA, the CDR3 is TGTGCCAGCAGTGGACAGGCCCCCGTGTACGAGCAGTTCTTC. This codes for CASSGQAPVYEQFF.

Of note for this clone: Other DNA sequences in the same sample also yield this CDR3. V is TRBV6-1 and J is TRBJ2-7, with TRBD1 as a possible D gene (6 bases). The CDR3 consists of 14 residues. The germline gives CDR1 MNHNS, CDR2 SASEGT. Trimming removed 4 bases from V and 4 bases from J, with 14 bases in between. The CDR3 reads CASSGDRTSYEQYF. The CDR3 DNA sequence: TGTGCCAGCAGTGGTGACAGGACCTCTTACGAGCAGTACTTC.

The count of this clone is one. J is TRBJ2-1 and V is TRBV18; possibly TRBD2 for D (7 bases). Germline values: CDR1 KGHSH, CDR2 LQKENI. Trimming stripped 3 bases from V and 7 bases from J, with 13 bases between. The CDR3 length is 14 residues. The CDR3 region has the DNA TGTGCCAGCTCACCCAAAGGGGGAGGGAATGAGCAGTTCTTC. This codes for CASSPKGGGNEQFF. The full variable domain, completed using reference TRBV18 and TRBJ2-1, is NAGVMQNPRHLVRRRGQEARLRCSPMKGHSHVYWYRQLPEEGLKFMVYLQKENIIDESGMPKERFSAEFPKEGPSILRIQQVVRGDSAAYFCASSPKGGGNEQFFGPGTRLTVL.

This clone appeared a single time. The identical CDR3 is also encoded by other nucleotide sequences in the sample. The chain recombines TRBV5-1 with TRBJ2-1; 8 nucleotides align to TRBD1. V shed 1 base, J shed 5 bases, and the junction held 8 bases outside the gene matches. Per germline, CDR1 SGHRS and CDR2 YFSETQ. The CDR3 loop spans 16 amino acids. The CDR3 sequence is CASSLTGQGANNEQFF. CDR3 DNA: TGCGCCAGCAGCTTGACGGGGCAGGGGGCAAACAATGAGCAGTTCTTC.

The J gene is TRBJ2-7, the V gene TRBV5-1; 12 bases align to TRBD1. The CDR3 length is 14 residues. The trim removed 4 bases at V and 7 bases at J, leaving 6 bases unmatched. In germline, CDR1 is SGHRS, CDR2 YFSETQ. The CDR3 nucleotides read TGCGCCAGCAGCCAGGGACAGGGGGCGCGAGAGCAGTACTTC. This translates into CASSQGQGAREQYF. Full variable domain (missing parts from reference TRBV5-1 and TRBJ2-7): KAGVTQTPRYLIKTRGQQVTLSCSPISGHRSVSWYQQTPGQGLQFLFEYFSETQRNKGNFPGRFSGRQFSNSRSEMNVSTLELGDSALYLCASSQGQGAREQYFGPGTRLTVT.

The V call is TRBV29-1, the J call TRBJ2-1; the match to TRBD2 covers 8 bases. This CDR3 has 16 residues. Unmatched junction bases numbered 8, after V lost 4 bases and J lost 0 bases. The germline gives CDR1 SQVTM, CDR2 ANQGSEA. The CDR3 loop is CSVALLAASSYNEQFF. The CDR3 region has the DNA TGCAGCGTTGCCTTACTAGCGGCCAGCTCCTACAATGAGCAGTTCTTC.

V and J are TRBV7-5 and TRBJ1-5. TRBV7-5 is annotated as a pseudogene. The CDR3 runs 16 residues. The CDR3, as DNA: TGTGCCAGAAGCTCGAACGCAAGACCCGACAATCAGCCCCAGCATTTT. Translation gives CARSSNARPDNQPQHF.

The J gene is TRBJ1-1, the V gene TRBV30; D unclear. The V and J ends lost 1 base and 2 bases respectively, with 8 bases between them. This CDR3 contains 13 residues. CDR1 and CDR2 (germline): GTSNPN, SVGIG (reference sequence). CDR3 sequence (DNA): TGTGCCTGGAGTGGGCGTATTAACACTGAAGCTTTCTTT. Its translation is CAWSGRINTEAFF.